This T cell receptor (beta chain) was sequenced during a study of blood T cell repertoires in COVID-19. V dropped 6 bases and J dropped 6; count of bases not matched to a gene: 8. Germline CDR1 and CDR2: ENHRY and SYGVKD. CDR3 length: 14 residues. The table came from immunoSEQ multiplex PCR; TCRdb's copy has only in-frame clones and leaves some out. The sample holds some 40,000 clones, around four fifths seen once. Sequenced: peripheral blood. V gene TRBV10-3 combines with J gene TRBJ2-1; 7 nucleotides align to TRBD1. This clonotype was sampled from a woman aged 80 or over with acute or convalescent COVID-19. CDR3 coding DNA: TGTGCCATCAGAACCGGGACAGAGACCAATGAGCAGTTCTTC. It yields the protein CAIRTGTETNEQFF.